Listed below are T cell receptor beta chains from one sample, sequenced in a study of blood T cell repertoires in COVID-19. This table comes from immunoSEQ multiplex PCR, and its TCRdb copy is limited to in-frame clones, with some not included. Seen here are some 100,000 clones, less than 90% observed once, and the top ten hold around 6.9%. Sample: peripheral blood. These receptors were collected from a man younger than 45 in a cohort sampled during active COVID-19. Both conserved end residues are part of each CDR3. The D gene is left open where the match is weak. The listing skips clone size in some rows; elsewhere it reads once, few, many or a size class.

V	D	size	J	CDR3	DNA
TRBV2	TRBD1	.	TRBJ1-6	CASTGQGNSPLHF	TGTGCCAGCACCGGACAGGGGAATTCACCCCTCCACTTT
TRBV9	TRBD1	.	TRBJ1-1	CASSVGTGTEAFF	TGTGCCAGCAGCGTAGGGACAGGGACTGAAGCTTTCTTT
TRBV5-1	TRBD1	.	TRBJ1-2	CASSLARGQGAYGYTF	TGCGCCAGCAGCTTGGCCAGAGGACAGGGGGCTTATGGCTACACCTTC
TRBV6-2/TRBV6-3	.	.	TRBJ2-5	CASSYVGAGPWRETQYF	TGTGCCAGCAGTTACGTTGGGGCAGGTCCTTGGAGAGAGACCCAGTACTTC
TRBV7-2	TRBD2	.	TRBJ2-7	CASTDSGGATYEQYF	TGTGCCAGCACGGATAGCGGGGGGGCTACCTACGAGCAGTACTTC
TRBV5-6	TRBD1	few	TRBJ2-7	CASSDLTGTGTF	TGTGCCAGCAGCGATTTAACCGGGACAGGGACATTC
TRBV6-1	.	.	TRBJ1-6	CASSEIQTRNSPLHF	TGTGCCAGCAGTGAAATACAGACCCGTAATTCACCCCTCCACTTT
TRBV4-1	.	.	TRBJ2-2	CASSQGHGTQSGELFF	TGCGCCAGCAGCCAAGGACACGGGACTCAGTCTGGGGAGCTGTTTTTT
TRBV28	.	.	TRBJ2-3	CASSLFSDTQYF	TGTGCCAGCAGTTTATTCTCAGATACGCAGTATTTT
TRBV6-1	.	.	TRBJ1-1	CASSDPLRGTEAFF	TGTGCCAGCAGTGATCCCTTACGGGGGACTGAAGCTTTCTTT
TRBV28	.	.	TRBJ1-1	CASSLTGLEAFF	TGTGCCAGCAGTTTGACGGGTCTGGAAGCTTTCTTT
TRBV27	TRBD1	few	TRBJ1-2	CASRPQGQGYGYTF	TGTGCCAGCAGGCCTCAAGGACAGGGCTATGGCTACACCTTC
TRBV7-3	TRBD1	.	TRBJ2-2	CASSLSGDRGSTGELFF	TGTGCCAGCAGCTTATCGGGGGACAGGGGATCCACCGGGGAGCTGTTTTTT
TRBV4-3	TRBD1	.	TRBJ1-5	CASSQELDRGEQPQHF	TGCGCCAGCAGCCAAGAGCTTGACAGGGGCGAACAGCCCCAGCATTTT
TRBV2	.	.	TRBJ1-1	CASGEINTEAFF	TGTGCCAGCGGGGAGATAAACACTGAAGCTTTCTTT
TRBV6-1	.	.	TRBJ1-5	CASSDPTGRRQPQHF	TGTGCCAGCAGTGACCCGACAGGACGGCGGCAGCCCCAGCATTTT
TRBV2	TRBD2	.	TRBJ2-3	CASLRGSTDTQYF	TGTGCCAGCCTGCGGGGGAGCACAGATACGCAGTATTTT
TRBV24-1	.	.	TRBJ2-3	CATAPAGSDTQYF	TGTGCCACCGCCCCGGCGGGGTCAGATACGCAGTATTTT
TRBV9	TRBD1	.	TRBJ1-2	CASTHPGQGYGYTF	TGTGCCAGCACCCACCCAGGACAGGGGTATGGCTACACCTTC
TRBV7-9	.	.	TRBJ2-1	CASTKTGTYNEQFF	TGTGCCAGCACTAAAACCGGGACCTACAATGAGCAGTTCTTC
TRBV30	.	.	TRBJ2-2	CAWSARVPGELFF	TGTGCCTGGAGTGCCAGGGTCCCCGGGGAGCTGTTTTTT
TRBV3-1/TRBV3-2	TRBD1	.	TRBJ2-7	CASSQGQGRYEQYF	TGTGCCAGCAGCCAAGGACAGGGGCGGTACGAGCAGTACTTC
TRBV30	.	.	TRBJ1-2	CAWSLGILNYGYTF	TGTGCCTGGAGTTTGGGCATTCTTAACTATGGCTACACCTTC
TRBV23-1	TRBD1	.	TRBJ1-2	CASSPDEHRGSSNYGYTF	TGCGCCAGCAGTCCCGACGAGCACAGGGGCAGTTCTAACTATGGCTACACCTTC
TRBV11-3	TRBD2	once	TRBJ2-3	CASSSGGVSTDTQYF	TGTGCCAGCAGCTCGGGGGGGGTTAGCACAGATACGCAGTATTTT
TRBV2	TRBD1	.	TRBJ1-6	CASSPGQGPNSPLHF	TGTGCCAGCAGTCCTGGACAGGGCCCGAATTCACCCCTCCACTTT
TRBV3-1/TRBV3-2	TRBD1	.	TRBJ1-2	CASSFGQGNGYTF	TGTGCCAGCAGCTTCGGACAGGGGAATGGCTACACCTTC
TRBV2	.	once	TRBJ1-2	CASSETQVGYTF	TGTGCCAGCAGTGAAACGCAGGTCGGCTACACCTTC
TRBV5-1	TRBD2	.	TRBJ2-1	CASSLLGTSGLSYNEQFF	TGCGCCAGCAGCTTGTTGGGGACTAGCGGGCTTTCCTACAATGAGCAGTTCTTC
TRBV7-2	TRBD2	.	TRBJ2-1	CASSLERAGGLNEQFF	TGTGCCAGCAGCTTAGAAAGAGCGGGGGGGCTCAATGAGCAGTTCTTC
TRBV19	TRBD1	.	TRBJ2-1	CASSRQGVEFF	TGTGCCAGTAGCCGACAGGGGGTGGAGTTCTTC
TRBV5-8	.	.	TRBJ2-2	CASSLFGGGGELFF	TGTGCCAGCAGCTTATTTGGAGGCGGCGGGGAGCTGTTTTTT
TRBV6-5	TRBD1	.	TRBJ2-7	CASSYYGTGIYEQYF	TGTGCCAGCAGTTATTACGGGACAGGGATTTACGAGCAGTACTTC
TRBV10-1	.	.	TRBJ2-1	CASRRGYCGATGWYNEQFF	TGCGCCAGCAGAAGGGGTTATTGCGGGGCTACCGGATGGTACAATGAGCAGTTCTTC
TRBV28	.	.	TRBJ1-5	CASSLTDGNQPQHF	TGTGCCAGCAGTTTGACTGATGGCAATCAGCCCCAGCATTTT
TRBV3-1/TRBV3-2	TRBD1	few	TRBJ2-7	CASSPPGQGKNYEQYF	TGTGCCAGCAGCCCCCCCGGACAGGGTAAGAACTACGAGCAGTACTTC